This entry features one TCR beta chain sequence. Its antigen is as yet unknown. CMV status came from CD4+ T cell IFNgamma after overnight CMV lysate stimulation of fresh PBMCs. The beta constant-region primer was an equimolar mix of two oligonucleotides covering TRBC1 and TRBC2. The ligated cDNA underwent four PCR rounds using SP2 and nested alpha and beta constant-region primers. TCRdb itself ran the UMI-ligation and nested PCR reads through MiXCR, one entry per CDR3 protein. The sample lists more than 120,000 distinct CDR3 sequences; approximately 20% were seen once. Germline V lookup: CDR1 LNHDA, CDR2 SQIVND (reference sequence). The CDR3 is 12 residues long. Trimming pared 1 base from V and 8 bases from J, leaving 6 bases between. The sample belongs to a study of naive and memory T cell subsets. Findings of the study overall: A few larger clonotypes appeared in naive repertoires, especially CD8, possibly memory cells re-expressing CD45RA. Over 90% of naive TCR sequences appeared only once, unlike memory subsets.

Material for sequencing was naive CD8+ T cells from blood. This clonotype was sampled from a human donor in good health. This rearrangement joins TRBV19 to TRBJ2-1; the D call may be TRBD1 or TRBD2 (5 bases each). The CDR3 is CASSIGGYEQFF. The CDR3, as DNA: TGTGCCAGTAGTATAGGGGGGTATGAGCAGTTCTTC.